Listed below are T cell receptor beta chains from one sample, sequenced in a study of blood T cell repertoires in COVID-19. Clones were read by immunoSEQ multiplex PCR, and TCRdb kept only the in-frame ones, dropping some. This sample has about 180,000 clones, with more than 70% found just once. Sequencing was carried out using PBMCs or T cells enriched from blood (not recorded which). These receptors were obtained from a man in his forties who had recovered from COVID-19. Each CDR3 is given with its conserved first and last residue. The D gene is left open where the match is weak. The size entry is marked missing in some rows and otherwise reads once, few, many or a size class.

TRBJ2-5	TRBD2	TRBV6-1	.	16	CASSGLAGGGGETQYF	TGTGCCAGCAGTGGACTAGCGGGAGGGGGGGGAGAGACCCAGTACTTC
TRBJ1-2	TRBD1	TRBV18	.	15	CASSPGTDANYGYTF	TGTGCCAGCTCACCTGGGACAGATGCTAACTATGGCTACACCTTC
TRBJ1-1	.	TRBV28	.	18	CASSFPTSRAGIRTEAFF	TGTGCCAGCAGTTTTCCCACCTCAAGGGCGGGAATTAGGACTGAAGCTTTCTTT
TRBJ2-1	TRBD2	TRBV9	.	15	CASSVDGTINNEQFF	TGTGCCAGCAGCGTAGATGGGACTATCAACAATGAGCAGTTCTTC
TRBJ2-7	.	TRBV5-5	.	14	CASSLGRVRGEQYF	TGTGCCAGCAGCTTGGGCAGGGTAAGGGGCGAGCAGTACTTC
TRBJ1-6	.	TRBV2	once	14	CASRQDSYNSPLHF	TGTGCCAGCAGGCAGGACAGCTATAATTCACCCCTCCACTTT
TRBJ2-5	.	TRBV28	.	15	CASSLVQTGRETQYF	TGTGCCAGCAGTTTGGTTCAAACAGGGAGAGAGACCCAGTACTTC
TRBJ1-5	.	TRBV24-1	few	13	CATSETGNQPQHF	TGTGCCACCAGTGAAACAGGCAATCAGCCCCAGCATTTT
TRBJ1-2	.	TRBV18	.	13	CASSPDSNYGYTF	TGTGCCAGCTCACCCGACAGTAACTATGGCTACACCTTC
TRBJ2-5	.	TRBV19	.	12	CASSWGRETQYF	TGTGCCAGTAGTTGGGGGCGGGAGACCCAGTACTTC
TRBJ1-4	TRBD1	TRBV7-8	few	15	CATGGDSPINEKLFF	TGTGCCACCGGAGGGGACAGCCCGATTAATGAAAAACTGTTTTTT
TRBJ2-7	TRBD1	TRBV7-9	once	13	CASSNRGLYEQYF	TGTGCCAGCAGCAACAGGGGGCTCTACGAGCAGTACTTC
TRBJ1-1	TRBD1	TRBV28	.	14	CASIKQGANTEAFF	TGTGCCAGCATAAAACAGGGGGCGAACACTGAAGCTTTCTTT
TRBJ2-2	.	TRBV28	.	15	CASSLLGPGTGELFF	TGTGCCAGCAGTTTATTGGGGCCGGGCACCGGGGAGCTGTTTTTT
TRBJ2-7	.	TRBV9	once	16	CASSHNGATSSYEQYF	TGTGCCAGCAGTCATAATGGGGCCACCTCCTCCTACGAGCAGTACTTC
TRBJ2-5	.	TRBV29-1	once	12	CTTRRAQETQYF	TGCACCACAAGGAGGGCGCAAGAGACCCAGTACTTC
TRBJ1-1	.	TRBV9	.	14	CASSVEKPDTEAFF	TGTGCCAGCAGCGTAGAGAAGCCGGACACTGAAGCTTTCTTT
TRBJ1-5	TRBD1	TRBV28	.	17	CASSYGTGGGSNQPQHF	TGTGCCAGCAGTTACGGGACAGGGGGCGGTAGCAATCAGCCCCAGCATTTT
TRBJ1-5	TRBD1	TRBV3-1/TRBV3-2	once	14	CASSQAGGGQPQHF	TGTGCCAGCAGCCAAGCAGGGGGCGGACAGCCCCAGCATTTT
TRBJ1-4	.	TRBV2	once	15	CASRDQTGRLEKLFF	TGTGCCAGCAGGGACCAGACTGGGAGGCTCGAAAAACTGTTTTTT
TRBJ2-7	TRBD1	TRBV5-1	.	14	CASSFLQGAGEQYF	TGCGCCAGCAGCTTTCTACAGGGGGCAGGCGAGCAGTACTTC
TRBJ2-7	TRBD2	TRBV19	.	17	CASSRTSGVLSVDEQYF	TGTGCCAGTAGTAGAACTAGCGGAGTCCTGTCGGTCGACGAGCAGTACTTC
TRBJ2-3	.	TRBV5-1	.	15	CASSLRVGEADTQYF	TGCGCCAGCAGCTTGAGAGTAGGGGAAGCAGATACGCAGTATTTT
TRBJ1-4	.	TRBV21-1	few	15	CASSKSRHNNEKLFF	TGTGCCAGCAGCAAGAGCAGACACAATAATGAAAAACTGTTTTTT
TRBJ2-3	.	TRBV9	.	16	CASSVDAAGRSDTQYF	TGTGCCAGCAGCGTAGACGCCGCAGGGCGGTCAGATACGCAGTATTTT
TRBJ1-1	.	TRBV10-2	.	13	CASRDPGGTEAFF	TGCGCCAGCAGAGACCCGGGGGGTACTGAAGCTTTCTTT
TRBJ1-2	.	TRBV6-4	.	14	CASSDWASGEGYTF	TGTGCCAGCAGTGACTGGGCTTCGGGAGAGGGCTACACCTTC
TRBJ2-2	TRBD1	TRBV27	.	16	CASSFLPRQGAGELFF	TGTGCCAGCAGTTTCCTCCCCCGGCAGGGGGCCGGGGAGCTGTTTTTT
TRBJ2-2	TRBD1	TRBV7-6	.	16	CASSPTPGRGSGELFF	TGTGCCAGCAGCCCAACCCCGGGCAGGGGGTCCGGGGAGCTGTTTTTT
TRBJ2-7	TRBD2	TRBV11-2	.	15	CASSLIGTSNDEQYF	TGTGCCAGCAGCTTAATTGGGACTAGCAACGACGAGCAGTACTTC
TRBJ1-1	TRBD1	TRBV5-1	few	15	CASSWGQGGTAEAFF	TGCGCCAGCAGCTGGGGACAGGGAGGTACGGCTGAAGCTTTCTTT
TRBJ1-1	.	TRBV9	.	13	CASSLTGAAEAFF	TGTGCCAGCAGTCTAACGGGTGCAGCTGAAGCTTTCTTT
TRBJ2-7	TRBD1	TRBV18	.	16	CASSPVAGTETYEQYF	TGTGCCAGCTCACCGGTAGCCGGGACAGAGACCTACGAGCAGTACTTC
TRBJ2-1	TRBD2	TRBV4-2	.	16	CASSQDPSGGLRTQFF	TGTGCCAGCAGCCAAGATCCTAGCGGGGGGCTTAGGACGCAGTTCTTC
TRBJ1-2	TRBD1	TRBV19	.	14	CASRGTGRGYGYTF	TGTGCCAGTAGGGGGACAGGGAGGGGCTATGGCTACACCTTC
TRBJ1-6	.	TRBV9	.	14	CASSVRGINSPLHF	TGTGCCAGCAGCGTCAGGGGAATTAATTCACCCCTCCACTTT
TRBJ1-2	.	TRBV13	.	14	CASSFWGADYGYTF	TGTGCCAGCAGCTTTTGGGGCGCTGACTATGGCTACACCTTC
TRBJ2-3	.	TRBV10-1	once	13	CASGGYLTDTQYF	TGCGCCAGCGGCGGCTACCTCACAGATACGCAGTATTTT
TRBJ2-6	.	TRBV7-9	.	15	CASSLFILGANVLTF	TGTGCCAGCAGCTTATTTATACTTGGGGCCAACGTCCTGACTTTC
TRBJ1-2	.	TRBV6-5	once	13	CASKGQGFDGYTF	TGTGCCAGCAAAGGGCAGGGGTTTGATGGCTACACCTTC
TRBJ1-2	TRBD1	TRBV18	.	15	CASSPPPGQGFGYTF	TGTGCCAGCTCTCCACCACCGGGACAGGGGTTTGGCTACACCTTC
TRBJ1-5	.	TRBV5-1	.	15	CARSLGGGGNQPQHF	TGCGCCCGCAGCTTGGGGGGGGGTGGAAATCAGCCCCAGCATTTT
TRBJ2-1	.	TRBV30	once	13	CAWSGAAYNEQFF	TGTGCCTGGAGTGGGGCAGCCTACAATGAGCAGTTCTTC
TRBJ1-1	.	TRBV28	.	14	CASSFQGKTTEAFF	TGTGCCAGCAGTTTCCAGGGTAAGACCACTGAAGCTTTCTTT
TRBJ1-5	.	TRBV5-1	.	15	CASSLDPGVSQPQHF	TGCGCCAGCAGCTTGGACCCGGGTGTCAGTCAGCCCCAGCATTTT
TRBJ1-6	TRBD1	TRBV2	.	15	CASRTGGAENSPLHF	TGTGCCAGCAGAACAGGGGGCGCGGAGAATTCACCCCTCCACTTT
TRBJ1-1	.	TRBV13	.	15	CASSPPSRGGPEAFF	TGTGCCAGCAGCCCCCCGTCCAGGGGAGGGCCTGAAGCTTTCTTT
TRBJ2-2	TRBD1	TRBV6-5	.	15	CASSLGQGNTGELFF	TGTGCCAGCAGCCTAGGACAGGGGAACACCGGGGAGCTGTTTTTT
TRBJ1-1	TRBD1	TRBV25-1	.	14	CASSDRGLNTEAFF	TGTGCCAGCAGTGACAGGGGGCTTAACACTGAAGCTTTCTTT